A single T cell receptor beta chain is shown here with its context. This sample is part of a study of control samples from healthy donors and cancer patients. TCRdb keeps only in-frame clones here, not all; method: immunoSEQ multiplex PCR. The sample includes about 76,000 clones, about nine tenths of them seen just once. The sample comprised PBMCs. The source is a woman aged 50 to 65 with colorectal cancer.

CDR3 amino acids: CASSSAILQETQYF. DNA of the CDR3: TGTGCCAGCAGTTCGGCTATTCTCCAAGAGACCCAGTACTTC. The chain combines TRBV28 with TRBJ2-5; D is unresolved. The length of the CDR3 is 14 residues. The germline V gene has CDR1 MDHEN and CDR2 SYDVKM. Trimming pared 4 bases from V and 1 base from J, leaving 10 bases between. The entire variable domain, with the rest obtained from reference TRBV28 and TRBJ2-5, is as follows: DVKVTQSSRYLVKRTGEKVFLECVQDMDHENMFWYRQDPGLGLRLIYFSYDVKMKEKGDIPEGYSVSREKKERFSLILESASTNQTSMYLCASSSAILQETQYFGPGTRLLVL.